Presented here are 18 T cell receptor beta chains from one specimen sequenced in a study of regulatory T cells in long-lasting Graves disease. Time point: newly diagnosed GD, antithyroid drugs for less than 3 months. The TCR library was made from RNA extracted from PBMCs. Assembly of TCR beta libraries relied on iRepertoire HTBI primers together with Arm-PCR of CDR3 regions. One entry per CDR3 protein, called by TCRdb with MiXCR from the multiplex PCR reads. The data hold roughly 350,000 distinct CDR3 sequences, with around 17% observed a single time. The sample also formed part of further work on T cells in Graves' hyperthyroidism and ophthalmopathy.

Here the sequenced sample was peripheral blood mononuclear cells (PBMCs), taken at new diagnosis, from a patient treated with antithyroid drugs. Receptor source: a man in his forties or fifties with Graves disease.

The chain couples TRBV14 to TRBJ2-1; possible D gene TRBD1, 5 bases. CDR3 length: 11 amino acids. The V gene's germline CDR1 is SGHDN and CDR2 FVKESK. Trimming left V 4 bases short and J 15 bases short, with 13 bases between. This CDR3 is CASSRNWGVFF. In DNA, the CDR3 is TGTGCCAGCAGCCGAAACTGGGGCGTGTTCTTC.

A remark on this clonotype: A read error is possible here, since a much larger clone lies one base away. The conserved final phenylalanine or tryptophan is absent from the CDR3, which likely points to a read error. The V gene is TRBV2, the J gene TRBJ1-6; possibly TRBD1 for D (6 bases). Deletions cut 10 bases from V and 6 bases from J, with 16 bases between. Germline V CDR1 and CDR2: SNHLY, FYNNEI. CDR3 length: 14 residues. The CDR3 is CATRRDRLNSPLHL. DNA for the CDR3: TGTGCCACCCGACGTGACAGGCTTAATTCACCCCTCCACCTT.

To note about this clonotype: One end of the junction varies from germline; a read error may be responsible. The V gene is TRBV29-1, the J gene TRBJ1-1; 8 nucleotides agree with TRBD1. The germline CDR1 and CDR2 sequences are SQVTM and ANQGSEA. The CDR3 covers 16 residues. The CDR3 region has the DNA TGCGGCGTTGAAGATCAGGGGGCCGGACGGTACACTGAAGCTTTCTTT. This codes for CGVEDQGAGRYTEAFF.

The V call is TRBV20-1, the J call TRBJ1-2, with D possibly matching TRBD1 (6 bases). Deletions cut 0 bases from V and 7 bases from J, with 12 bases between. This CDR3 is built from 13 residues. Germline lookup yields CDR1 DFQATT and CDR2 SNEGSKA (reference sequence). The CDR3 region is CSARDWGGVGYTF. DNA for the CDR3: TGCAGTGCTAGAGATTGGGGGGGCGTTGGCTACACCTTC.

This clonotype was seen a single time. The chain couples TRBV7-9 to TRBJ2-6; weak D call: TRBD1 (7 bases). CDR1 and CDR2 from the germline V gene are SEHNR and FQNEAQ (reference sequence). V lost 5 bases and J 1 base, leaving 18 bases between the germline ends. The CDR3 covers 18 residues. CDR3 DNA sequence: TGTGCCAGCAGCCCCGGTGGAGGGGGCGCATCTGGGGCCAACGTCCTGACTTTC. Its translation is CASSPGGGGASGANVLTF. Supplemented by reference TRBV7-9 and TRBJ2-6, the full variable domain reads DTGVSQNPRHKITKRGQNVTFRCDPISEHNRLYWYRQTLGQGPEFLTYFQNEAQLEKSRLLSDRFSAERPKGSFSTLEIQRTEQGDSAMYLCASSPGGGGASGANVLTFGAGSRLTVL.

This clonotype showed up just a few times. V gene TRBV5-6 combines with J gene TRBJ2-3, with D hard to call. Germline V gene sequence: CDR1 SGHDT, CDR2 YYEEEE. The CDR3 spans 14 residues. The germline V and J ends were trimmed by 4 bases and 5 bases, with 14 bases remaining between them. The CDR3 protein is CASSLVQVEDTQYF. The CDR3, as DNA: TGTGCCAGCAGCCTCGTTCAGGTTGAAGATACGCAGTATTTT.

This clonotype was counted at least ten times. This chain uses TRBV3-1 with TRBJ2-1; D may be TRBD2 (7 bases). The CDR3 consists of 15 residues. The germline V and J ends were trimmed by 1 base and 7 bases, with 14 bases remaining between them. Germline loops: CDR1 LGHDT, CDR2 YNNKEL (reference sequence). The CDR3 is CASSQGGGPRNEQFF. CDR3 sequence (DNA): TGTGCCAGCAGCCAAGGGGGGGGGCCACGGAATGAGCAGTTCTTC.

This clonotype came up many times. The chain has TRBV6-2 or TRBV6-3 and TRBJ2-7, with 8 bases that match TRBD1. J was trimmed by 5 bases and V by 6 bases; bases with no gene match: 18. This CDR3 has 17 amino acids. Germline CDR1 reads MNHEY; CDR2 reads SVGEGT. The CDR3 coding sequence is TGTGCCAGCAGACCCCGATTGGACAGGGCCCGCCTGGACGAGCAGTACTTC. Protein product: CASRPRLDRARLDEQYF.

This clonotype was observed a few times. The DNA of the CDR3 is TGTGCCAGCAGTTTAACCGGCTTGTACACCGGGGAGCTGTTTTTT. This sequence encodes CASSLTGLYTGELFF. The gene calls are TRBV27 and TRBJ2-2; no clear D gene. The germline V gene encodes CDR1 MNHEY and CDR2 SMNVEV (reference sequence). Deletions cut 2 bases from V and 3 bases from J, with 10 bases between. The CDR3 contains 15 residues.

This clonotype was observed at least ten times. The rearrangement joins TRBV6-2 or TRBV6-3 to TRBJ2-7; a possible D gene is TRBD2 (6 bases). CDR3 length: 16 amino acids. V was pared by 8 bases and J by 3 bases, with 23 bases between. The germline gives CDR1 MNHEY, CDR2 SVGEGT. Here the CDR3 DNA reads TGTGCCAGCCGGGCTGGAGGAGGGGTAGTTTTCTACGAGCAGTACTTC. Amino acid sequence: CASRAGGGVVFYEQYF.

This clonotype has at least ten counts. The J gene is TRBJ2-5, the V gene TRBV3-1; 11 nucleotides match TRBD2. V lost 5 bases to trimming and J lost 1 base; unmatched junction nucleotides: 3. From germline, CDR1 is LGHDT and CDR2 YNNKEL (reference sequence). The CDR3 sequence is 15 residues long. CDR3 protein: CASSDGLAGQETQYF. DNA of the CDR3: TGTGCCAGCAGCGACGGACTAGCGGGCCAAGAGACCCAGTACTTC.

There are many counts of this clonotype. This chain links TRBV18 with TRBJ1-1; D is uncertain. The CDR3 consists of 13 residues. The V gene lost 5 bases and the J gene lost 2 bases, with 9 bases spanning the gap. CDR1 and CDR2 from the germline V gene are KGHSH and LQKENI. The CDR3 spells CASSYQANTEAFF. DNA for the CDR3: TGTGCCAGCTCATATCAGGCCAACACTGAAGCTTTCTTT.

This clonotype came up many times. This chain links TRBV5-6 with TRBJ2-7, with D perhaps matching TRBD1 (5 bases). The CDR3 totals 13 residues. V was trimmed by 4 bases and J by 7 bases, leaving 15 bases between them. Germline V CDR1 and CDR2: SGHDT, YYEEEE. The CDR3 region has the DNA TGTGCCAGCAGCGTGGGGCACCGTGAAGAGCAGTACTTC. This encodes CASSVGHREEQYF.

This clonotype was observed at least ten times. The CDR3 sequence is CASSQEIRSYEQYF. In DNA, the CDR3 is TGCGCCAGCAGCCAAGAAATTCGTTCCTACGAGCAGTACTTC. This chain links TRBV4-3 with TRBJ2-7; D uncertain. Germline CDR1 reads LGHNA; CDR2 reads YSLEER. V was trimmed by 0 bases and J by 1 base, leaving 7 bases between them. This CDR3 is 14 amino acids long.

This clonotype has a count of ten or more. The chain couples TRBV5-1 to TRBJ2-7, with 7 bases lining up with TRBD1. From germline, CDR1 is SGHRS and CDR2 YFSETQ. The CDR3 is 14 residues long. V gave up 0 bases and J gave up 5 bases; unmatched junction bases: 5. This CDR3 is CASSLGVRGNEQYF. CDR3 DNA sequence: TGCGCCAGCAGCTTGGGCGTCAGGGGGAACGAGCAGTACTTC. The full variable domain, rest sourced from reference TRBV5-1 and TRBJ2-7, is KAGVTQTPRYLIKTRGQQVTLSCSPISGHRSVSWYQQTPGQGLQFLFEYFSETQRNKGNFPGRFSGRQFSNSRSEMNVSTLELGDSALYLCASSLGVRGNEQYFGPGTRLTVT.

This clonotype was recorded a few times. The chain combines TRBV20-1 with TRBJ2-7; 8 bases are a match to TRBD1. Germline loops: CDR1 DFQATT, CDR2 SNEGSKA (reference sequence). The CDR3 is made up of 17 amino acids. V gave up 1 base and J gave up 2 bases; unmatched junction bases: 13. CDR3 sequence: CSARVLTGTGITYEQYF. The CDR3, as DNA: TGCAGTGCTAGAGTCCTAACCGGGACAGGAATAACCTACGAGCAGTACTTC.

There are many counts of this clonotype. The V and J genes are TRBV7-8 and TRBJ1-4; D remains unclear. The V gene's germline CDR1 is SGHVS and CDR2 FQNEAQ. The CDR3 consists of 13 residues. V gave up 1 base and J gave up 6 bases, with 6 bases separating them. DNA of the CDR3: TGTGCCAGCAGCTTAGATGATCATGAAAAACTGTTTTTT. It codes for CASSLDDHEKLFF.

This clonotype has only a few counts. Since the CDR3 does not end with the conserved phenylalanine or tryptophan, this likely comes from a read error. This chain joins TRBV20-1 and TRBJ1-2; D possibly corresponds to TRBD1 (5 bases). V dropped 2 bases and J dropped 4 bases, with 14 bases sitting between them. Germline CDR1 and CDR2: DFQATT and SNEGSKA (reference sequence). This CDR3 is built from 14 residues. CDR3 amino acids: CSARRGVSSYGYTS. For the CDR3, the DNA is TGCAGTGCTAGAAGAGGGGTTTCTAGCTATGGCTACACCTCC.